A selection of T cell receptor beta chains follows, all from one sample in a study of cytomegalovirus exposure and HLA in healthy donors. Here immunoSEQ multiplex PCR was the method, and the copy in TCRdb shows in-frame clones only, minus some. The sample shows 100,000 to 150,000 clones, around three quarters of them seen only once. The sample consisted of PBMCs. The receptors were sampled from a woman aged 40 to 55 in good health and CMV-seropositive. Both conserved end residues are part of each CDR3. D genes are given only for firm matches.

v_gene	j_gene	d_gene	CDR3nt	CDR3aa
TRBV2	TRBJ2-4	TRBD1	TGTGCCAGCAGCACAGGGGTATACATTCAGTACTTC	CASSTGVYIQYF
TRBV30	TRBJ2-1	TRBD2	TGTGCCTGGAGTGTCTTCACCGGGACTAGCGGGAGGGCCTTGAGGCAGTTCTTC	CAWSVFTGTSGRALRQFF
TRBV29-1	TRBJ1-5	NA	TGCAGCGTACGAACACAGAATAATCAGCCCCAGCATTTT	CSVRTQNNQPQHF
TRBV7-9	TRBJ2-1	NA	TGTGCCAGCAGCACACGACAGGGCGGGAATGCTAATGAGCAGTTCTTC	CASSTRQGGNANEQFF
TRBV6-5	TRBJ1-4	TRBD1	TGTGCCAGCAGGGCGGTGGGACAGGGTGAAAAACTGTTTTTT	CASRAVGQGEKLFF
TRBV9	TRBJ1-4	NA	TGTGCCAGCAGCCCAGGCGGGGGACGGGGCGAAAAACTGTTTTTT	CASSPGGGRGEKLFF
TRBV6-5	TRBJ2-5	NA	TGTGCCAGCAAGGCCTTGGACTCGCAAGAGACCCAGTACTTC	CASKALDSQETQYF
TRBV18	TRBJ1-2	TRBD1	TGTGCCAGCTCACTACAGGGGGCAAACTATGGCTACACCTTC	CASSLQGANYGYTF
TRBV29-1	TRBJ1-1	NA	TGCAGCGTTTTAACAGTAAACACTGAAGCTTTCTTT	CSVLTVNTEAFF
TRBV30	TRBJ1-2	NA	TGTGCCTGGAGTGTACATCTGTCTTCACATGGCTACACCTTC	CAWSVHLSSHGYTF
TRBV6-5	TRBJ1-1	NA	TGTGCCAGCAGTTTAACCGGGATAATGAACACTGAAGCTTTCTTT	CASSLTGIMNTEAFF
TRBV6-1	TRBJ1-1	NA	TGTGCCAGCAGTGAAGACACGTCTGAAGCTTTCTTT	CASSEDTSEAFF
TRBV6-1	TRBJ2-3	NA	TGTGCCAGCAGTGAAATGAACTTCCTCACAGATACGCAGTATTTT	CASSEMNFLTDTQYF
TRBV2	TRBJ2-6	NA	TGTGCCAGCAGTGAAGGCCCGCTCACGAGCTCTGGGGCCAACGTCCTGACTTTC	CASSEGPLTSSGANVLTF
TRBV27	TRBJ1-2	TRBD1	TGTGCCAGCAGAAGACAGGGGGCTTCAGGCTACACCTTC	CASRRQGASGYTF
TRBV6-5	TRBJ1-1	NA	TGTGCCAGCAGGAGACAGGCGAACACTGAAGCTTTCTTT	CASRRQANTEAFF